The present entry profiles one T cell receptor beta chain with its context. How the authors handled the data: Amplifying reference gene primers gave estimates of nucleated cell counts. Clones were sequenced by immunoSEQ multiplex PCR, and TCRdb holds only the in-frame ones, with some missing. The V and J calls and clone size come from that table; D and trimming were worked out from the DNA. This sample has 70,000 or so clones, with roughly 90% found just once. The data are from a study of blood T cell repertoires in COVID-19. On the study more broadly: COVID-19 samples, acute and convalescent, were from the United States, Italy and Spain. PBMCs, B-cell-depleted T cells, or T cells were the source of the cDNA or gDNA that made up the material.

This CDR3 is 13 amino acids long. V lost 5 bases to trimming and J lost 0 bases, with 4 bases between them. In germline, CDR1 is MNHEY, CDR2 SMNVEV (reference sequence). Material: peripheral blood. This receptor was obtained from a man between 50 and 59 years old with acute or convalescent COVID-19. This chain joins TRBV27 and TRBJ2-2; D is ambiguous. The CDR3 here is CASSLTNTGELFF. The CDR3, as DNA: TGTGCCAGCAGTCTAACGAACACCGGGGAGCTGTTTTTT.